This TCR beta chain was identified in a study of blood T cell repertoires in COVID-19. Whole-study context: The samples span acute and convalescent COVID-19 from the United States, Italy and Spain. The cDNA or gDNA used as material had been derived from T cells, B-cell-depleted T cells, or PBMCs.

Comment on this clone: A read error may produce the germline difference seen at one junction end.

In the study's own analysis: Amplification of reference gene primers provided the estimated nucleated cell counts. The repertoire was sequenced with immunoSEQ multiplex PCR; TCRdb's copy has only in-frame clones and lacks some. The V and J calls and the clone size are those of that table, but D and trimming were determined from the DNA. The table lists approximately 15,000 clones, around 77% of them singletons. The V gene's germline CDR1 is LGHDT and CDR2 YNNKEL (reference sequence). The CDR3 is 11 residues long. The sample comprised peripheral blood. The TCR sequence derives from a human donor in a cohort sampled during active COVID-19. V is TRBV3-1 (or the pseudogene TRBV3-2) and J is TRBJ2-4; D is possibly TRBD1 (5 bases). Written as DNA, the CDR3 is TGTGCCAGCAGCGCAGGTGGGCCACAGGACTTC. This encodes CASSAGGPQDF.